This T cell receptor (beta chain) emerged from a study of OX40 agonist ivuxolimab in advanced cancers. Study context: Hepatocellular carcinoma, melanoma, renal cell or head and neck cancer was diagnosed in the dose-escalation patients. Study-level results: Researchers did not establish what antigens the expanded peripheral T cells target.

The CDR3 extends over 13 amino acids. Deletions cut 5 bases from V and 7 bases from J, with 16 bases between. Germline values: CDR1 SGHRS, CDR2 YFSETQ. The repertoire was sequenced with immunoSEQ multiplex PCR; TCRdb's copy has only in-frame clones and lacks some. This table holds tens of thousands of clones, around 91% found once. Note on this clone: The antigen remains undetermined.

The clonotype comes from an adult with an advanced solid tumor such as melanoma, head and neck, liver or kidney cancer. This chain uses TRBV5-1 with TRBJ2-7; maybe TRBD2 (6 bases). The sample was CD4+ or CD8+ T cells sorted from blood, taken in a trial of the OX40 agonist ivuxolimab. CDR3 residues: CASRLPPREEQYF. DNA for the CDR3: TGCGCCAGCAGACTTCCCCCCCGGGAGGAGCAGTACTTC.